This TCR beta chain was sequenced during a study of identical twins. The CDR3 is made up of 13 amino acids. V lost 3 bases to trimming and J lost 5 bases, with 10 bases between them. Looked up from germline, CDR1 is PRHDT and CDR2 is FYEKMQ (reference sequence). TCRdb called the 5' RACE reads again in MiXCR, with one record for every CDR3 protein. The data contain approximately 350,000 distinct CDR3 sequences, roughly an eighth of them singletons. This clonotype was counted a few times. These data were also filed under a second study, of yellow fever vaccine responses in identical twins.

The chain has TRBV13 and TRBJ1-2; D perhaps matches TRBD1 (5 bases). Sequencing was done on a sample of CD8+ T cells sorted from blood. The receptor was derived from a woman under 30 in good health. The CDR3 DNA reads TGTGCCAGCAGCTTCGGGGCCTTTTATGGCTACACCTTC. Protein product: CASSFGAFYGYTF.